Reported below is one T cell receptor (beta chain). This sample was taken from a study of blood T cell repertoires in COVID-19. Study-level background: Donors in the United States, Italy and Spain gave samples during acute or convalescent COVID-19. From T cells, B-cell-depleted T cells, or PBMCs came the material, which was cDNA or gDNA.

As processed by the authors: The authors estimated nucleated cell counts from reference gene primer amplification. Assay used: immunoSEQ multiplex PCR; TCRdb lists only in-frame clones, some missing. Clonal size and the V and J genes are those of that table, whereas D and trimming came from the DNA. In the table there are about 130,000 clones, 85% of which are singletons. CDR3 length: 13 residues. In germline, CDR1 is MNHEY, CDR2 SVGAGI. Trimming removed 7 bases from V and 2 bases from J; junction bases left unmatched: 5. The TCR sequence derives from an older man with active or convalescent COVID-19. Input material: peripheral blood. The rearrangement uses TRBV6-5 and TRBJ2-7; 7 positions agree with TRBD2. The CDR3 reads CASNGLDPYEQYF. The DNA for the CDR3 is TGTGCCAGCAACGGACTAGACCCCTACGAGCAGTACTTC.